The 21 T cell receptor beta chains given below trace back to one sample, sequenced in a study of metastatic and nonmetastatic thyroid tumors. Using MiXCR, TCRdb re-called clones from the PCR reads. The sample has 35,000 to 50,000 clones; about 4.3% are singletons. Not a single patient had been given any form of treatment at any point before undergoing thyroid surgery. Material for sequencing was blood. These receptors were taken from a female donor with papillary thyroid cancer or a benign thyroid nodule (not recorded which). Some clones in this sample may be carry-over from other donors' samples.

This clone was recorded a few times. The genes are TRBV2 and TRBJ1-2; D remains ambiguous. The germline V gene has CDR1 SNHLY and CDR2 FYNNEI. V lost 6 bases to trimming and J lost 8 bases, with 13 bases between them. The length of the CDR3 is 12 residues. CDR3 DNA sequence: TGTGCCAGCAGCGAGACGGTAGGAGGCTACACCTTC. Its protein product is CASSETVGGYTF. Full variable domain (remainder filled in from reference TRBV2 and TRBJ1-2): EPEVTQTPSHQVTQMGQEVILRCVPISNHLYFYWYRQILGQKVEFLVSFYNNEISEKSEIFDDQFSVERPDGSNFTLKIRSTKLEDSAMYFCASSETVGGYTFGSGTRLTVV.

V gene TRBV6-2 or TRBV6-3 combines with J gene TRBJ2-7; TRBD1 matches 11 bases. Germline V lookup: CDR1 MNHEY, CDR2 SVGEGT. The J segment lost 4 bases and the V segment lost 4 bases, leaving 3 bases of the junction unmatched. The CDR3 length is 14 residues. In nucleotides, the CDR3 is TGTGCCAGCAGTTCACGGGACAGGGGGTACGAGCAGTACTTC. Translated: CASSSRDRGYEQYF.

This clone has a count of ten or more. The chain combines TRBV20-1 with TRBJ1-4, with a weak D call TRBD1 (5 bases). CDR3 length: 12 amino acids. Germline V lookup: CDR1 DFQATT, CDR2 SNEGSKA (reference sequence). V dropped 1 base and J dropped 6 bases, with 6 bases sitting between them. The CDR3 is CSARGGDEKLFF. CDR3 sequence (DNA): TGCAGTGCTAGAGGGGGGGATGAAAAACTGTTTTTT.

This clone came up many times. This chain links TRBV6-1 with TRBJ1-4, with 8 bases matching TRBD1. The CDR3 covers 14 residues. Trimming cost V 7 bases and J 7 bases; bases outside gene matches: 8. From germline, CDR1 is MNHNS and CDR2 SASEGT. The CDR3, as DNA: TGTGCCAGCAATACAGGACAGGGTGGTGAAAAACTGTTTTTT. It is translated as CASNTGQGGEKLFF.

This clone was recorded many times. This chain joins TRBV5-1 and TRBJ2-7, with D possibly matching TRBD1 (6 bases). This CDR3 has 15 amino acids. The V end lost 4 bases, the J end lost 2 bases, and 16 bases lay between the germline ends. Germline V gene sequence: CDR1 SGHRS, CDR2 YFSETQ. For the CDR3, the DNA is TGCGCCAGCAGCGTAACAGGGACGGGCACCTACGAGCAGTACTTC. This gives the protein CASSVTGTGTYEQYF.

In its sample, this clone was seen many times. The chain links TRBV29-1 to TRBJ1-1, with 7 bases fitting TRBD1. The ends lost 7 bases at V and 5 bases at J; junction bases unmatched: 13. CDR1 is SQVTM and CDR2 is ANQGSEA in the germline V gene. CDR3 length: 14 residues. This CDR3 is CSAITGEVGTEAFF. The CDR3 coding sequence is TGCAGCGCTATAACAGGGGAGGTGGGGACTGAAGCTTTCTTT.

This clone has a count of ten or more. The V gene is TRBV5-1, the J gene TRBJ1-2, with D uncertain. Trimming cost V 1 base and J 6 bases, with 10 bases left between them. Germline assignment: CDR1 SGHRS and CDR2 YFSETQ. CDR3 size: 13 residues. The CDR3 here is CASSLPGPDGYTF. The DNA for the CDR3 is TGCGCCAGCAGCTTGCCTGGGCCCGATGGCTACACCTTC. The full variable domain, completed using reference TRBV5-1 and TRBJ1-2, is KAGVTQTPRYLIKTRGQQVTLSCSPISGHRSVSWYQQTPGQGLQFLFEYFSETQRNKGNFPGRFSGRQFSNSRSEMNVSTLELGDSALYLCASSLPGPDGYTFGSGTRLTVV.

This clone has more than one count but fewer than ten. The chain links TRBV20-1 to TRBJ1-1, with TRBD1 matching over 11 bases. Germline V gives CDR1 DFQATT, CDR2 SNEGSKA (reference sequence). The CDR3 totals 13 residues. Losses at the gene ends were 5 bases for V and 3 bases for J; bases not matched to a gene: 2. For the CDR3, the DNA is TGCAGTGCTCCGGGACAGGGGGACACTGAAGCTTTCTTT. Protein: CSAPGQGDTEAFF.

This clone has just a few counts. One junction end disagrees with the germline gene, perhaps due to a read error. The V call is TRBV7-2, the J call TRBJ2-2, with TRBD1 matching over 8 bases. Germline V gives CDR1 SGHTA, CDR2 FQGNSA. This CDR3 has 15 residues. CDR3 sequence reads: CASSFAQGVQGELSF. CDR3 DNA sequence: TGTGCCAGCAGCTTCGCGCAGGGGGTACAGGGGGAGCTGTCTTTT.

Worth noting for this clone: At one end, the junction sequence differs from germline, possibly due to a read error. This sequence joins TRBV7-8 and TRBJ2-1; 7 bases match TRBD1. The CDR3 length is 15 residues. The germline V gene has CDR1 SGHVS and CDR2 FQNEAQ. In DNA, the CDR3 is TGTGACAGCAGCACCATCGACAGGGTGGCCAATGAGCAGTTCTTC. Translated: CDSSTIDRVANEQFF.

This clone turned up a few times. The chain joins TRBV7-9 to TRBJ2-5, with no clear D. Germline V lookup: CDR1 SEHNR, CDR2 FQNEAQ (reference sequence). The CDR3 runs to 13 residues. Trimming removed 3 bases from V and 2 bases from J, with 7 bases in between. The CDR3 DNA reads TGTGCCAGCAGCTTCATGGCACAAGAGACCCAGTACTTC. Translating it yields CASSFMAQETQYF.

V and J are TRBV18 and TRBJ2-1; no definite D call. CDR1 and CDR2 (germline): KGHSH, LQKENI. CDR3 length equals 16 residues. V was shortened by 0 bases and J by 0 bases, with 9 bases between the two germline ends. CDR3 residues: CASSPPSRRSYNEQFF. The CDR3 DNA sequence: TGTGCCAGCTCACCACCGTCTAGGCGCTCCTACAATGAGCAGTTCTTC.

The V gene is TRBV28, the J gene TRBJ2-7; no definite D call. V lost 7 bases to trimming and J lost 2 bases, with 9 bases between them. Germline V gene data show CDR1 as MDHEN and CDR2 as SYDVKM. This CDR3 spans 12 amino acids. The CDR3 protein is CASMGGTYEQYF. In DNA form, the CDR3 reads TGTGCCAGCATGGGCGGAACCTACGAGCAGTACTTC. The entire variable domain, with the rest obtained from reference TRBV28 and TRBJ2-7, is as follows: DVKVTQSSRYLVKRTGEKVFLECVQDMDHENMFWYRQDPGLGLRLIYFSYDVKMKEKGDIPEGYSVSREKKERFSLILESASTNQTSMYLCASMGGTYEQYFGPGTRLTVT.

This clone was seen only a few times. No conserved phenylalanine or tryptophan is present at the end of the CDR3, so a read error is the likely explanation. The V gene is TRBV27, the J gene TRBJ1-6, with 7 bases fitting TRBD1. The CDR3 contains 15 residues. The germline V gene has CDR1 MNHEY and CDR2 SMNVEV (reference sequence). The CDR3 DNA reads TGTGCCAGCGGTTTCTGGGACAGCGGGGCTTCACCCCTCCACATT. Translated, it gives CASGFWDSGASPLHI.

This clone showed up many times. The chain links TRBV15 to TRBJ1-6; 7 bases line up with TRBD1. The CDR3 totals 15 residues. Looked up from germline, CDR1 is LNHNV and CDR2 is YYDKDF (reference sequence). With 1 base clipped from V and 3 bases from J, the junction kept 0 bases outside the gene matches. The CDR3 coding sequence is TGTGCCACCAGCAGAGGGGACAGCTATAATTCACCCCTCCACTTT. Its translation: CATSRGDSYNSPLHF.

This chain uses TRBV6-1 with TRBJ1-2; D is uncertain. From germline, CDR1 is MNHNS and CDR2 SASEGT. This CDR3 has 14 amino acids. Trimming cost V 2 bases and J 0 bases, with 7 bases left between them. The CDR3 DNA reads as TGTGCCAGCAGTGAACCCGACTCTAACTATGGCTACACCTTC. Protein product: CASSEPDSNYGYTF.

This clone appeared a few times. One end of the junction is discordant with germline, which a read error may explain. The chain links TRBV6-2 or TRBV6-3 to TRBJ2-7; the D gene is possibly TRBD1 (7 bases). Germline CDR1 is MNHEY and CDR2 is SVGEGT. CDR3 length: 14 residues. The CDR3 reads CVSTGGTDYYEQYF. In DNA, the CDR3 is TGTGTCAGCACGGGCGGGACAGATTACTACGAGCAGTACTTC.

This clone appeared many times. The CDR3 DNA sequence: TGTGCCAGCAGCCAAGAGATGAAAGGGGTTACCTATGGCTACACCTTC. Its translation: CASSQEMKGVTYGYTF. V usage is TRBV3-1 and J usage is TRBJ1-2, with a tentative D call TRBD1 (5 bases). Per the germline V gene, CDR1 is LGHDT and CDR2 is YNNKEL (reference sequence). The V end lost 0 bases, the J end lost 4 bases, and 15 bases lay between the germline ends. The CDR3 is 16 residues long.

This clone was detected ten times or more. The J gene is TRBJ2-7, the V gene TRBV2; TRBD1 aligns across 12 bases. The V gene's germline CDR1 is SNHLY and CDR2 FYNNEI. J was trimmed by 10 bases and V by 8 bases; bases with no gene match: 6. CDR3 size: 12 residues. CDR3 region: CASLGQGADQYF. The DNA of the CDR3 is TGTGCCAGCCTGGGACAGGGGGCGGATCAGTACTTC. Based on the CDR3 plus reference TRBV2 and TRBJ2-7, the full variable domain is EPEVTQTPSHQVTQMGQEVILRCVPISNHLYFYWYRQILGQKVEFLVSFYNNEISEKSEIFDDQFSVERPDGSNFTLKIRSTKLEDSAMYFCASLGQGADQYFGPGTRLTVT.

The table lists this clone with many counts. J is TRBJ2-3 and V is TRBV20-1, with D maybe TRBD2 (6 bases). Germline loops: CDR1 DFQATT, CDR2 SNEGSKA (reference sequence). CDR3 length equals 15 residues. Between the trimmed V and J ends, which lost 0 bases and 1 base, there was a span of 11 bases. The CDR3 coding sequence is TGCAGTGCTAGAGATAACGCGGGACGCACAGATACGCAGTATTTT. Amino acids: CSARDNAGRTDTQYF.

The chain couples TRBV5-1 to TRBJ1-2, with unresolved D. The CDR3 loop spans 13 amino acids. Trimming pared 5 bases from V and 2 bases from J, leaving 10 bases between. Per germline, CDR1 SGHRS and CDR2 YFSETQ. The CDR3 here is CASRFEDNYGYTF. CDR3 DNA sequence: TGCGCCAGCAGGTTTGAGGACAACTATGGCTACACCTTC. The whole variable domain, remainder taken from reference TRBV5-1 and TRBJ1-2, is KAGVTQTPRYLIKTRGQQVTLSCSPISGHRSVSWYQQTPGQGLQFLFEYFSETQRNKGNFPGRFSGRQFSNSRSEMNVSTLELGDSALYLCASRFEDNYGYTFGSGTRLTVV.